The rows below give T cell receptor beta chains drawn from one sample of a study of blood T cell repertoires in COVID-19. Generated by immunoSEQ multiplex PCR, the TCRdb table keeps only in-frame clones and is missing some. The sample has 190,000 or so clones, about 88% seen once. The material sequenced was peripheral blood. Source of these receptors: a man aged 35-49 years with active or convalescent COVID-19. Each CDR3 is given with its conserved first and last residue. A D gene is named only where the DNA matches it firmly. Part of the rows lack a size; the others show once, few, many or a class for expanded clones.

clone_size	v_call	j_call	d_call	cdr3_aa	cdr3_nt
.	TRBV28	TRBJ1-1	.	CASSLRGIVNTEAFF	TGTGCCAGCAGTTTAAGGGGAATAGTGAACACTGAAGCTTTCTTT
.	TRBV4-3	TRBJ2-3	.	CASSQDTASTDTQYF	TGCGCCAGCAGCCAAGATACAGCTAGCACAGATACGCAGTATTTT
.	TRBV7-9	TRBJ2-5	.	CASSFIQGLRETQYF	TGTGCCAGCAGCTTCATTCAGGGGTTAAGAGAGACCCAGTACTTC
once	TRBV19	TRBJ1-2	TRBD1	CASAPGQGYGYTF	TGTGCCAGTGCCCCGGGACAGGGTTATGGCTACACCTTC
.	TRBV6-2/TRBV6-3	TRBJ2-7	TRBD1	CASSYRPPGQTSYEQYF	TGTGCCAGCAGTTACCGACCGCCGGGACAGACCTCCTACGAGCAGTACTTC
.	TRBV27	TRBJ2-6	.	CASKAGSGANVLTF	TGTGCCTCCAAAGCGGGCTCTGGGGCCAACGTCCTGACTTTC
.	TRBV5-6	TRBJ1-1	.	CASSLGVQGIGAFF	TGTGCCAGCAGCTTGGGAGTACAGGGCATTGGAGCTTTCTTT
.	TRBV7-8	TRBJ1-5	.	CASSLVATAASNQPQHF	TGTGCCAGCAGCTTAGTCGCGACGGCGGCTAGCAATCAGCCCCAGCATTTT
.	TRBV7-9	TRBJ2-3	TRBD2	CASSPPIAGGRTDTQYF	TGTGCCAGCAGCCCTCCAATAGCGGGGGGGCGAACAGATACGCAGTATTTT
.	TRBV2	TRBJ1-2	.	CASSGQGRGYGYTF	TGTGCCAGCAGTGGACAAGGAAGGGGCTATGGCTACACCTTC
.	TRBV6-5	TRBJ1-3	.	CASFDRGAGNTIYF	TGTGCCAGCTTCGACCGCGGGGCTGGAAACACCATATATTTT
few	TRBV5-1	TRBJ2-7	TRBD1	CASSSGQGAYEQYF	TGCGCCAGCAGCTCGGGACAGGGAGCCTACGAGCAGTACTTC
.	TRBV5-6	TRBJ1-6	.	CASSLTTGSPLHF	TGTGCCAGCAGCTTGACCACCGGTTCACCCCTCCACTTT
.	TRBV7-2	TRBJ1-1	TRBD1	CASSLGTGAMNTEAFF	TGTGCCAGCAGCCTAGGGACAGGAGCTATGAACACTGAAGCTTTCTTT
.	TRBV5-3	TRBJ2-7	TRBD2	CAGLLVAGIYEQYF	TGTGCCGGCCTCCTAGTAGCGGGGATATACGAGCAGTACTTC
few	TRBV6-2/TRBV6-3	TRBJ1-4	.	CASSYSSNRKSEKLFF	TGTGCCAGCAGTTACAGCTCGAACAGGAAATCGGAAAAACTGTTTTTT
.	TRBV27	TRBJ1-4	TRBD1	CASRTGGKAANEKLFF	TGTGCCAGCCGGACAGGGGGCAAGGCGGCTAATGAAAAACTGTTTTTT
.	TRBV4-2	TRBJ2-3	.	CASRGSSSTDTQYF	TGTGCCAGCAGGGGGAGTTCTAGCACAGATACGCAGTATTTT
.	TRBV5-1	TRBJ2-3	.	CASSPAPREGTDTQYF	TGCGCCAGCAGCCCCGCACCTAGGGAGGGCACAGATACGCAGTATTTT
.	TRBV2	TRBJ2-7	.	CASKLQGLEFYEQYF	TGTGCCAGCAAATTACAGGGTTTGGAATTCTACGAGCAGTACTTC
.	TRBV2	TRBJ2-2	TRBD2	CASNLAEGTGELFF	TGTGCCAGCAACCTAGCGGAGGGGACCGGGGAGCTGTTTTTT
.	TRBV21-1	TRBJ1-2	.	CASRPDSGVNGYTF	TGTGCCAGCAGACCGGACAGCGGGGTGAATGGCTACACCTTC
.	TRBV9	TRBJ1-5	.	CASSVEESNQPQHF	TGTGCCAGCAGCGTAGAAGAGAGCAATCAGCCCCAGCATTTT
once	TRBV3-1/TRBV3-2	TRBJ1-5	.	CASSQPTDHSNQPQHF	TGTGCCAGCAGCCAGCCCACAGACCATAGCAATCAGCCCCAGCATTTT
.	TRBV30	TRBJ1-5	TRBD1	CAWGGQGAGNQPQHF	TGTGCCTGGGGGGGACAGGGGGCTGGTAATCAGCCCCAGCATTTT
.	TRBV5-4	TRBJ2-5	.	CASSLRGDKETQYF	TGTGCCAGCAGCTTACGGGGGGACAAAGAGACCCAGTACTTC
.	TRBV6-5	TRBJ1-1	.	CASTLTEATEAFF	TGTGCCAGCACCCTGACAGAAGCTACTGAAGCTTTCTTT
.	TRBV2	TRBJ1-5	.	CASSEARGPNQPQHF	TGTGCCAGCAGTGAAGCGCGGGGGCCCAATCAGCCCCAGCATTTT
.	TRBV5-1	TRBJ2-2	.	CARGTCGERGGELFF	TGCGCCCGGGGGACTTGCGGGGAAAGGGGCGGGGAGCTGTTTTTT
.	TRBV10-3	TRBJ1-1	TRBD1	CAISERGTDTEAFF	TGTGCCATCAGTGAAAGGGGGACAGACACTGAAGCTTTCTTT
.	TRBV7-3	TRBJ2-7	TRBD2	CASSLTAGGHYEQYF	TGTGCCAGCAGCTTAACGGCGGGGGGCCACTACGAGCAGTACTTC
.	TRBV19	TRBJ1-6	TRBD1	CASSIQQGADSPLHF	TGTGCCAGTAGTATCCAGCAGGGGGCAGATTCACCCCTCCACTTT
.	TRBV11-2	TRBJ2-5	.	CASSLGDLAETQYF	TGTGCCAGCAGCTTAGGGGATCTAGCGGAGACCCAGTACTTC
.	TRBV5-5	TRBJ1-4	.	CASSWGPDGINEKLFF	TGTGCCAGCAGCTGGGGCCCCGACGGCATTAATGAAAAACTGTTTTTT
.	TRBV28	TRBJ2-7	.	CASSFLDGSYEQYF	TGTGCCAGCAGTTTTCTAGACGGATCCTACGAGCAGTACTTC
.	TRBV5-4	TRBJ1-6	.	CASRLYRDYNSPLHF	TGTGCCAGCAGACTCTACAGGGACTATAATTCACCCCTCCACTTT
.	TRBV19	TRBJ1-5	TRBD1	CASGSLDRGLDQPQHF	TGTGCCAGTGGGTCCCTCGACAGGGGGTTGGATCAGCCCCAGCATTTT
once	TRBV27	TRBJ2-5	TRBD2	CASSYGGTMAETQYF	TGTGCCAGCAGCTACGGAGGGACTATGGCAGAGACCCAGTACTTC
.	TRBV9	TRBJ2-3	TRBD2	CASSVLAGELDTQYF	TGTGCCAGCAGCGTTCTAGCGGGGGAATTGGATACGCAGTATTTT
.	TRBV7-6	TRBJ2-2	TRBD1	CASSSRDRNTGELFF	TGTGCCAGCAGCTCCCGGGACAGGAACACCGGGGAGCTGTTTTTT
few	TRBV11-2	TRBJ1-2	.	CASSLVGGDGYTF	TGTGCCAGCAGCTTAGTAGGGGGAGATGGCTACACCTTC
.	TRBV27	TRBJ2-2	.	CAIAEVGGPTGELFF	TGTGCCATCGCTGAGGTTGGAGGTCCCACCGGGGAGCTGTTTTTT
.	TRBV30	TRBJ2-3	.	CAWSVRGTDTQYF	TGTGCCTGGAGTGTACGGGGGACAGATACGCAGTATTTT
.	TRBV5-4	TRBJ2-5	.	CASSLEPNPIQETQYF	TGTGCCAGCAGCTTGGAGCCCAACCCTATCCAAGAGACCCAGTACTTC
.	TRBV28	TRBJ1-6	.	CASRVGSNSPLHF	TGTGCCAGCAGAGTTGGCTCCAATTCACCCCTCCACTTT
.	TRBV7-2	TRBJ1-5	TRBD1	CASSLGGQGVGQPQHF	TGTGCCAGCAGCTTAGGGGGACAGGGAGTAGGTCAGCCCCAGCATTTT
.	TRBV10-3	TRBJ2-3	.	CAISEEVDTQYF	TGTGCCATCAGTGAGGAGGTAGATACGCAGTATTTT
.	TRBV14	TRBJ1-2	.	CASSPLSGLGYGYTF	TGTGCCAGCAGCCCCCTCTCGGGGTTGGGATATGGCTACACCTTC
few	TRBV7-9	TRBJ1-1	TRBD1	CASSLSRGHTEAFF	TGTGCCAGCAGCTTAAGCAGGGGGCACACTGAAGCTTTCTTT
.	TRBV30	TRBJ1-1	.	CAWSVHRVGTEAFF	TGTGCCTGGAGTGTACACAGGGTGGGCACTGAAGCTTTCTTT
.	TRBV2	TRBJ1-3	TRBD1	CASSVQGAQAGNTIYF	TGTGCCAGCAGTGTACAGGGGGCGCAGGCTGGAAACACCATATATTTT
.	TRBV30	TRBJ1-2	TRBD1	CAWRARGRPYGYTF	TGTGCCTGGAGAGCCAGGGGGCGCCCCTATGGCTACACCTTC
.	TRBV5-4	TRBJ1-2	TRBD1	CASSFRDRGRSGYTF	TGTGCCAGCAGCTTCCGGGACAGGGGGCGAAGCGGCTACACCTTC
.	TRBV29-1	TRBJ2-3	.	CSVFRGGGDTQYF	TGCAGCGTTTTTAGGGGGGGAGGAGATACGCAGTATTTT
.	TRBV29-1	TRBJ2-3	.	CSGSTISTDTQYF	TGCAGCGGATCCACAATAAGCACAGATACGCAGTATTTT
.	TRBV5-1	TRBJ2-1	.	CASSLGGRGDEQFF	TGCGCCAGCAGCTTGGGGGGAAGGGGCGATGAGCAGTTCTTC
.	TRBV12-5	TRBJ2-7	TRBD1	CASGLGTGYYEQYF	TGTGCTAGTGGTTTGGGGACAGGTTACTACGAGCAGTACTTC
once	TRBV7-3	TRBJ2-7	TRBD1	CASSATGETYEQYF	TGTGCCAGCAGCGCGACAGGGGAAACCTACGAGCAGTACTTC